This T cell receptor beta chain was identified in a study of control samples from healthy donors and cancer patients. The CDR3 loop spans 13 amino acids. Deletions cut 2 bases from V and 0 bases from J, with 4 bases between. From germline, CDR1 is SGHNT and CDR2 YYREEE (reference sequence). The data were produced by immunoSEQ multiplex PCR, yet TCRdb's version contains in-frame clones alone and is incomplete. The data contain 150,000 to 200,000 clones, roughly 89% of them singletons. The chain combines TRBV5-4 with TRBJ2-3, with D unresolved. Sequencing was done on a sample of blood. The clonotype was recovered from a woman in her fifties or sixties in good health. CDR3 amino acids: CASSFASTDTQYF. DNA for the CDR3: TGTGCCAGCAGCTTCGCAAGCACAGATACGCAGTATTTT.